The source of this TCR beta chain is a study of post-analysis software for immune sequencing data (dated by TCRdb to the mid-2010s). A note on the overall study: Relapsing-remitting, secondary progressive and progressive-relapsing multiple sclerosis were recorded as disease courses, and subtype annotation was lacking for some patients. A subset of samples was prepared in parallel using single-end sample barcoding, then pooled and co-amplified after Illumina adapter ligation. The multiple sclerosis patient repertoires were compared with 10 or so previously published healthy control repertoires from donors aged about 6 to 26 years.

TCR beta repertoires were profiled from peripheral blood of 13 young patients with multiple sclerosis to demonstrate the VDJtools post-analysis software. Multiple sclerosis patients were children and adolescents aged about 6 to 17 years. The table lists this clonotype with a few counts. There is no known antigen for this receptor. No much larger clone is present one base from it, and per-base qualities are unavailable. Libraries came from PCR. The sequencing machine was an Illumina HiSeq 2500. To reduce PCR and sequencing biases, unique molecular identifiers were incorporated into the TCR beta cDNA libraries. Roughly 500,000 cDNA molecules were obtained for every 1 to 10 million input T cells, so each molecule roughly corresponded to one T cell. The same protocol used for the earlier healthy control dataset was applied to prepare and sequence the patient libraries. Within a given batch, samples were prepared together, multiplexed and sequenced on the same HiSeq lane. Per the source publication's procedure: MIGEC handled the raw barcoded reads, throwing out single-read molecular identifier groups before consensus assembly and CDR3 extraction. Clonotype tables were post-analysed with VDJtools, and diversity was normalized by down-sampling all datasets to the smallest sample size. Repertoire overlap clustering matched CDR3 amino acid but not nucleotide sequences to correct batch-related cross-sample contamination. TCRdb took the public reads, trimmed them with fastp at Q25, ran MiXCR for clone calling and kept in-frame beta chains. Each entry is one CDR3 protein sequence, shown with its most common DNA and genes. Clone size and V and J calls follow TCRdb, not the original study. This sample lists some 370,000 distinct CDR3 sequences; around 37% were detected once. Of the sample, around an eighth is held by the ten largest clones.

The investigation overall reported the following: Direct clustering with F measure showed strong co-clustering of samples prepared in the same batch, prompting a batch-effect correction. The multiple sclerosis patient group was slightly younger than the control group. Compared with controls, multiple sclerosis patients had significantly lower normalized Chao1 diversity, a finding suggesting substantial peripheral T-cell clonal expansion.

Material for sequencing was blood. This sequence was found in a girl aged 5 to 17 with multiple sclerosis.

The CDR3: CASSSTGGSNQPQHF. The DNA sequence reads TGTGCCAGCAGCTCTACGGGGGGTAGCAATCAGCCCCAGCATTTT. Rearrangement joined TRBV7-9 to TRBJ1-5; possibly the D gene is TRBD1, per 5 matching bases. From the cysteine through the phenylalanine, the CDR3 covers 15 amino acids. Just CDR3 DNA is preserved here, 45 bases in frame from base 1. V is cut by 4 bases and J by 0 bases, and the space between the germline ends is 10 bases. CDR1 and CDR2 are read off the germline V gene (reference sequence) as SEHNR and FQNEAQ.